The 27 T cell receptor beta chains reported below all come from one sample, sequenced in a study of T cells in Graves' hyperthyroidism and ophthalmopathy. Template material for amplifying TCR beta CDR3 regions consisted of RNA transcripts. The primer set for the first-round RT-PCR of the TCR CDR3 was HTBI. TCRdb redid the calling of the multiplex PCR reads with MiXCR, one entry per CDR3 protein. The repertoire consists of 370,000 or so distinct CDR3 sequences, with roughly 14% occurring once and the leading ten covering around 21%. The sample consisted of blood. These receptor sequences come from a man younger than 45 with Graves' hyperthyroidism that later progressed to Graves' ophthalmopathy.

This clonotype was found a few times. J is TRBJ1-5 and V is TRBV12-5; D not certain. The CDR3 has 12 amino acids. V lost 1 base and J 3 bases, leaving 1 base between the germline ends. Germline lookup yields CDR1 LGHNT and CDR2 FRNRAP. CDR3 nucleotide sequence: TGTGCTAGTGGTTTGGACAATCAGCCCCAGCATTTT. This sequence encodes CASGLDNQPQHF.

This rearrangement joins TRBV7-9 to TRBJ1-1; D might be TRBD1 (5 bases). V dropped 1 base and J dropped 0 bases, with 18 bases sitting between them. This CDR3 has 18 residues. The germline gives CDR1 SEHNR, CDR2 FQNEAQ (reference sequence). CDR3 protein: CASSLEGWGSVMNTEAFF. The CDR3 DNA follows: TGTGCCAGCAGCTTAGAGGGTTGGGGGAGCGTCATGAACACTGAAGCTTTCTTT.

This clonotype came up a few times. This could be a read error, since a much larger clone is one nucleotide away. This rearrangement joins TRBV12-3 or TRBV12-4 to TRBJ2-1; D remains unclear. Trimming left V 8 bases short and J 8 bases short, with 10 bases between. The CDR3 is 11 residues long. The CDR3 region is CASPWGDEQFF. DNA for the CDR3: TGTGCCAGCCCATGGGGTGATGAGCAGTTCTTC.

Of note for this clonotype: Possible read error: a much larger clone is one base away. The chain has TRBV11-3 and TRBJ2-7; TRBD1 aligns across 7 bases. CDR3 size: 14 residues. From germline, CDR1 is SGHNT and CDR2 YENEEA. The V gene end was trimmed by 3 bases and the J gene end by 6 bases; junction bases not matched to a gene: 8. The CDR3, as DNA: TGTGCCAGCAGCTTCCGGGACAGAACCTGCGAGCAGTACTTC. It encodes CASSFRDRTCEQYF.

This clonotype has a handful of counts. This chain uses TRBV19 with TRBJ1-5; D ambiguous. Trimming removed 4 bases from V and 0 bases from J, with 10 bases in between. The CDR3 is 15 residues long. Per germline, CDR1 LNHDA and CDR2 SQIVND (reference sequence). In DNA form, the CDR3 reads TGTGCCAGTAGTACGGACGGCCATAGCAATCAGCCCCAGCATTTT. Residues: CASSTDGHSNQPQHF. The variable domain in full, with the rest retrieved from reference TRBV19 and TRBJ1-5, is DGGITQSPKYLFRKEGQNVTLSCEQNLNHDAMYWYRQDPGQGLRLIYYSQIVNDFQKGDIAEGYSVSREKKESFPLTVTSAQKNPTAFYLCASSTDGHSNQPQHFGDGTRLSIL.

This clonotype occurred many times. The chain uses TRBV6-5 and TRBJ2-2, with D unresolved. The V gene lost 0 bases and the J gene lost 4 bases, with 9 bases spanning the gap. CDR3 length: 15 residues. The germline V gene encodes CDR1 MNHEY and CDR2 SVGAGI. CDR3: CASSYSSRSTGELFF. The DNA for the CDR3 is TGTGCCAGCAGTTACTCCTCTAGGAGCACCGGGGAGCTGTTTTTT.

Only a few counts were recorded for this clonotype. The chain is built from TRBV4-1 and TRBJ2-1; 9 bases are a match to TRBD1. The V gene's germline CDR1 is MGHRA and CDR2 YSYEKL. V gave up 3 bases and J gave up 7 bases; unmatched junction bases: 4. The CDR3 runs 14 residues. CDR3 sequence (DNA): TGCGCCAGCAGCCAGGGACAGGGTGATAATGAGCAGTTCTTC. This gives the protein CASSQGQGDNEQFF.

In this sample, this clonotype turned up many times. The chain is built from TRBV13 and TRBJ1-2; D unresolved. V was clipped by 2 bases and J by 4 bases, with 11 bases between them. The length of the CDR3 is 14 residues. CDR1 and CDR2 from the germline V gene are PRHDT and FYEKMQ (reference sequence). The CDR3 is CASSLNYASYGYTF. The CDR3 DNA reads as TGTGCCAGCAGCTTAAACTACGCTAGCTATGGCTACACCTTC.

V is TRBV29-1 and J is TRBJ2-7; tentatively, D is TRBD1 or TRBD2 (5 bases each). The length of the CDR3 is 12 residues. V was cut by 6 bases and J by 3 bases, with 12 bases left in between. CDR1 and CDR2 (germline): SQVTM, ANQGSEA. The CDR3 nucleotides are TGCAGCGTCGGCCGGGACGGCTACGAGCAGTACTTC. Its translation: CSVGRDGYEQYF.

The sample holds many counts of this clonotype. The chain joins TRBV7-6 to TRBJ2-1, with 10 bases matching TRBD2. The V gene end was trimmed by 5 bases and the J gene end by 2 bases; junction bases not matched to a gene: 3. The germline CDR1 and CDR2 sequences are SGHVS and FNYEAQ. CDR3 length: 15 residues. The CDR3 coding sequence is TGTGCCAGCAGCCAAAGCGGGGGGGCCTACAATGAGCAGTTCTTC. Amino acids: CASSQSGGAYNEQFF. The full variable domain, with the rest looked up from reference TRBV7-6 and TRBJ2-1, is GAGVSQSPRYKVTKRGQDVALRCDPISGHVSLYWYRQALGQGPEFLTYFNYEAQQDKSGLPNDRFSAERPEGSISTLTIQRTEQRDSAMYRCASSQSGGAYNEQFFGPGTRLTVL.

There are many counts of this clonotype. The chain employs TRBV5-6 and TRBJ1-1; no clear D. Germline CDR1 SGHDT, CDR2 YYEEEE. This CDR3 is built from 14 residues. V was shortened by 4 bases and J by 10 bases, with 20 bases between the two germline ends. CDR3 DNA sequence: TGTGCCAGCAGCCCGGCGGCAGAAAGTGGTCGAGCTTTCTTT. Its protein product is CASSPAAESGRAFF. The full variable domain, its missing parts supplied by reference TRBV5-6 and TRBJ1-1, is DAGVTQSPTHLIKTRGQQVTLRCSPKSGHDTVSWYQQALGQGPQFIFQYYEEEERQRGNFPDRFSGHQFPNYSSELNVNALLLGDSALYLCASSPAAESGRAFFGQGTRLTVV.

The chain is built from TRBV10-3 and TRBJ2-1, with 9 bases lining up with TRBD1. The CDR3 length is 13 residues. CDR1 is ENHRY and CDR2 is SYGVKD in the germline V gene. V lost 10 bases to trimming and J lost 8 bases; unmatched junction nucleotides: 9. CDR3 DNA: TGTGCCACCACACCGGGACAGGGTGATGAGCAGTTCTTC. Its translation: CATTPGQGDEQFF.

This clonotype was observed at least ten times. The chain has TRBV11-1 and TRBJ2-7; D not certain. V was shortened by 1 base and J by 2 bases, with 6 bases between the two germline ends. The CDR3 has 13 residues. Germline-derived CDR1 and CDR2 are SGHAT and FQDESV (reference sequence). Here the CDR3 DNA reads TGTGCCAGCAGCTTAGATGCACCCTACGAGCAGTACTTC. Its protein product is CASSLDAPYEQYF.

Only a few counts were recorded for this clonotype. The chain employs TRBV28 and TRBJ2-7; D may correspond to TRBD1 or TRBD2 (5 bases each). The CDR3 is 13 residues long. CDR1 is MDHEN and CDR2 is SYDVKM in the germline V gene. V lost 8 bases to trimming and J lost 3 bases, with 14 bases between them. CDR3 residues: CASRDGGGYEQYF. Written as DNA, the CDR3 is TGTGCCAGCCGGGACGGAGGTGGCTACGAGCAGTACTTC.

This clonotype was counted between two and nine times. The chain couples TRBV20-1 to TRBJ1-4; tentative D call: TRBD1 (6 bases). CDR3 length equals 16 residues. The V gene lost 5 bases and the J gene lost 8 bases, with 24 bases spanning the gap. Per germline, CDR1 DFQATT and CDR2 SNEGSKA (reference sequence). In DNA, the CDR3 is TGCAGTGCTGAGAGGTCAGGGGCTCACCTGAGGGAAAAACTGTTTTTT. This translates into CSAERSGAHLREKLFF.

There are many counts of this clonotype. The chain recombines TRBV7-9 with TRBJ2-1, with a possible D match to TRBD2 (5 bases). The length of the CDR3 is 16 residues. Germline V gives CDR1 SEHNR, CDR2 FQNEAQ (reference sequence). V lost 8 bases and J lost 4, with 21 bases in between. The CDR3 is CASPPYSSSLYNEQFF. Written as DNA, the CDR3 is TGTGCCAGCCCTCCCTATTCTAGCAGTTTATACAATGAGCAGTTCTTC.

This clonotype was detected a few times. The rearrangement uses TRBV19 and TRBJ1-1; D is undetermined. The ends were cut back, 4 bases at V and 5 bases at J, with 14 bases in the middle. The CDR3 has 14 residues. Germline loops: CDR1 LNHDA, CDR2 SQIVND (reference sequence). The CDR3 is CASSTRPVITEAFF. The CDR3 bases are TGTGCCAGTAGTACGAGACCTGTTATAACTGAAGCTTTCTTT.

This clonotype appeared once. V is TRBV12-3 or TRBV12-4 and J is TRBJ2-1; D uncertain. Trimming took 2 bases from V and 9 from J, leaving 11 bases between them. This CDR3 has 13 residues. CDR3 DNA: TGTGCCAGCAGTTTAAGGTTGGCCGGTGAGCAGTTCTTC. It specifies CASSLRLAGEQFF.

This rearrangement joins TRBV10-3 to TRBJ2-7; TRBD1 matches at 7 bases. The germline gives CDR1 ENHRY, CDR2 SYGVKD. CDR3 size: 13 residues. The V segment lost 6 bases and the J segment 4 bases; nucleotides outside the gene matches: 6. This chain's CDR3 is CAISLGTAYEQYF. CDR3 in DNA: TGTGCCATCAGCCTCGGGACAGCTTACGAGCAGTACTTC.

This clonotype was counted a few times. The chain recombines TRBV14 with TRBJ2-2; D is unresolved. CDR1 SGHDN and CDR2 FVKESK come from the germline V gene. The CDR3 runs to 17 residues. Between the trimmed V and J ends, which lost 1 base and 0 bases, there was a span of 12 bases. The CDR3 spells CASSQAPGPTNTGELFF. The CDR3 nucleotides read TGTGCCAGCAGCCAAGCCCCAGGACCGACGAACACCGGGGAGCTGTTTTTT.

This clonotype was counted ten times or more. CDR3: CAWSVLRADGYTF. CDR3 coding DNA: TGTGCCTGGAGTGTACTCAGGGCGGATGGCTACACCTTC. The chain is built from TRBV30 and TRBJ1-2; the D gene is possibly TRBD1 (5 bases). The germline V gene encodes CDR1 GTSNPN and CDR2 SVGIG (reference sequence). CDR3 length: 13 residues. V lost 0 bases, J lost 6 bases, and 11 bases lay in between. Together with reference TRBV30 and TRBJ1-2, the CDR3 gives the full variable domain: SQTIHQWPATLVQPVGSPLSLECTVEGTSNPNLYWYRQAAGRGLQLLFYSVGIGQISSEVPQNLSASRPQDRQFILSSKKLLLSDSGFYLCAWSVLRADGYTFGSGTRLTVV.

This clonotype showed up many times. V is TRBV7-9 and J is TRBJ2-4, with a possible D match to TRBD1 (5 bases). This CDR3 comprises 17 residues. CDR1 and CDR2 from the germline V gene are SEHNR and FQNEAQ (reference sequence). V was shortened by 2 bases and J by 8 bases, with 22 bases between the two germline ends. Written as DNA, the CDR3 is TGTGCCAGCAGCTTAACGGGCCAGATGGGGCCCTCGGACATTCAGTACTTC. Its translation: CASSLTGQMGPSDIQYF. The whole variable domain, remainder taken from reference TRBV7-9 and TRBJ2-4, is DTGVSQNPRHKITKRGQNVTFRCDPISEHNRLYWYRQTLGQGPEFLTYFQNEAQLEKSRLLSDRFSAERPKGSFSTLEIQRTEQGDSAMYLCASSLTGQMGPSDIQYFGAGTRLSVL.

Turning to this clonotype: One base away lies a much larger clone, so this may be a sequencing read error. In this CDR3 the conserved last residue, phenylalanine or tryptophan, is missing, so a read error is likely. The genes are TRBV28 and TRBJ2-7; 9 positions agree with TRBD1. The CDR3 spans 16 residues. Trimming removed 6 bases from V and 4 bases from J; junction bases left unmatched: 13. In germline, CDR1 is MDHEN, CDR2 SYDVKM. The CDR3 DNA is TGTGCCAGCAGGGATACAGGGGGCTTGAGGGGTTACGAGCAGTACTCC. Translated, it gives CASRDTGGLRGYEQYS.

This clonotype showed up many times. The chain recombines TRBV9 with TRBJ1-1, with 10 positions matching TRBD1. Germline V gene data show CDR1 as SGDLS and CDR2 as YYNGEE. The CDR3 runs 14 residues. Trimming cost V 3 bases and J 5 bases; bases outside gene matches: 4. The CDR3 DNA sequence: TGTGCCAGCAGCGGGGCGGGACAGGGGACTGAAGCTTTCTTT. Its protein is CASSGAGQGTEAFF.

The chain carries TRBV7-6 and TRBJ1-6, with D perhaps TRBD1 (5 bases). The CDR3 sequence is 15 residues long. The V and J ends lost 1 base and 7 bases respectively, with 11 bases between them. Looked up from germline, CDR1 is SGHVS and CDR2 is FNYEAQ. Here the CDR3 DNA reads TGTGCCAGCAGCTTAGGGAGGGGAAGAAATTCACCCCTCCACTTT. This translates into CASSLGRGRNSPLHF.

This clonotype appeared many times. The CDR3 loop is CASSEGGGNTEAFF. The CDR3, as DNA: TGCGCCAGCAGTGAAGGCGGGGGGAACACTGAAGCTTTCTTT. This chain joins TRBV10-1 and TRBJ1-1; D is perhaps TRBD1 (5 bases). V shed 3 bases and J shed 1 base, with 9 bases lying between them. Germline CDR1 WNHNN, CDR2 SYGVQD (reference sequence). CDR3 length: 14 residues.

This clonotype was observed many times. The V gene is TRBV24-1, the J gene TRBJ1-2; D perhaps matches TRBD1 (5 bases). This CDR3 region has 13 residues. Germline assignment: CDR1 KGHDR and CDR2 SFDVKD. V lost 4 bases and J lost 8, with 13 bases in between. The CDR3 spells CATSDPGFDGYTF. Here the CDR3 DNA reads TGTGCCACCAGTGACCCAGGGTTCGACGGCTACACCTTC.